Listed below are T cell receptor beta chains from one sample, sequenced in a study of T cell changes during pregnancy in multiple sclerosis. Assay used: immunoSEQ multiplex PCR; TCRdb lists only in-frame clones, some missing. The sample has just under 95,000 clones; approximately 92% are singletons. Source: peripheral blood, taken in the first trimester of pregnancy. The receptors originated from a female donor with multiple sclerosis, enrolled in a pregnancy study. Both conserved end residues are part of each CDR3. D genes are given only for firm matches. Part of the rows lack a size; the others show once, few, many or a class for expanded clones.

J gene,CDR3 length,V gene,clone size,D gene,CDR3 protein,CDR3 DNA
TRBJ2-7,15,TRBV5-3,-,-,CARSPRGGRSYEQYF,TGTGCCAGAAGTCCCCGAGGAGGCCGTTCCTACGAGCAGTACTTC
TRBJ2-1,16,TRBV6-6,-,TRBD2,CASSYAPSGTGNEQFF,TGTGCCAGCAGTTACGCCCCTAGCGGGACCGGGAATGAGCAGTTCTTC
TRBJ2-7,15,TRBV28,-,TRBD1,CASRSSGQGAKEQYF,TGTGCCAGCAGATCCTCGGGACAGGGGGCCAAAGAGCAGTACTTC
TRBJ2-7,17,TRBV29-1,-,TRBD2,CSVAGTGTSGRTNEQYF,TGCAGCGTTGCCGGGACAGGGACTAGCGGGAGAACAAACGAGCAGTACTTC
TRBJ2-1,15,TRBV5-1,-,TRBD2,CASSYGLAGNNEQFF,TGCGCCAGCAGCTACGGACTAGCGGGAAACAATGAGCAGTTCTTC
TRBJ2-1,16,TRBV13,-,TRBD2,CASSLVVAGGSYEQFF,TGTGCCAGCAGCTTAGTCGTTGCGGGAGGATCTTATGAGCAGTTCTTC
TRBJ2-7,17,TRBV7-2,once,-,CASSLGPSAPAAWEQYF,TGTGCCAGCAGCTTAGGGCCTTCGGCGCCCGCAGCGTGGGAGCAGTACTTC
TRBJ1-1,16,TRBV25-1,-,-,CASSELWGGLGTEAFF,TGTGCCAGCAGTGAATTATGGGGAGGGTTGGGCACTGAAGCTTTCTTT
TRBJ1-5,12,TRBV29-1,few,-,CSAGQYNQPQHF,TGCAGCGCTGGACAGTACAATCAGCCCCAGCATTTT
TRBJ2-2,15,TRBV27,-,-,CASSWARGTTGELFF,TGTGCCAGCAGTTGGGCACGGGGAACCACCGGGGAGCTGTTTTTT
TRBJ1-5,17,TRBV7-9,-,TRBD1,CASSLGQGAESNQPQHF,TGTGCCAGCAGCTTGGGTCAGGGGGCAGAAAGCAATCAGCCCCAGCATTTT
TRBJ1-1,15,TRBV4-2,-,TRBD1,CASFGHSTGVTEAFF,TGTGCCAGCTTCGGTCATAGTACAGGGGTCACTGAAGCTTTCTTT
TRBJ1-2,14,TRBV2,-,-,CASTLYRVNYGYTF,TGTGCCAGCACCCTTTACAGGGTTAACTATGGCTACACCTTC
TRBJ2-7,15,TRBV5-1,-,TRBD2,CASSLTSGLTYEQYF,TGCGCCAGCAGCTTGACTAGCGGGTTGACCTACGAGCAGTACTTC
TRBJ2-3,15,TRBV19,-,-,CASSSVTGGTDTQYF,TGTGCCAGTAGTAGCGTAACGGGGGGCACAGATACGCAGTATTTT
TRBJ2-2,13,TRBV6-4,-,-,CASSDSATGELFF,TGTGCCAGCAGTGACTCAGCCACCGGGGAGCTGTTTTTT
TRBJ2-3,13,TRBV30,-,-,CAWTRVATDTQYF,TGTGCCTGGACCAGGGTAGCAACAGATACGCAGTATTTT
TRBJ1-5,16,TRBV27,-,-,CASSLLGGARNQPQHF,TGTGCCAGCAGTTTGTTGGGGGGGGCCCGCAATCAGCCCCAGCATTTT
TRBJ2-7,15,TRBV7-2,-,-,CASSRLPTQSYEQYF,TGTGCCAGCAGCCGACTACCCACACAATCCTACGAGCAGTACTTC
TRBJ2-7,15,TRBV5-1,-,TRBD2,CASTKLSGSTDEQYF,TGCGCCAGCACCAAATTGAGCGGGAGCACCGACGAGCAGTACTTC
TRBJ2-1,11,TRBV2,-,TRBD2,CAIPGGNEQFF,TGTGCCATCCCCGGGGGGAATGAGCAGTTCTTC
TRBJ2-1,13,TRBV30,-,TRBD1,CAWSRQGASEQFF,TGTGCCTGGAGTAGACAGGGGGCAAGCGAGCAGTTCTTC
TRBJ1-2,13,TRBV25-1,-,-,CASSPQGLGGYTF,TGTGCCAGCAGTCCCCAGGGGTTGGGTGGCTACACCTTC
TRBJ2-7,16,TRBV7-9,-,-,CASSLWLAVEDYEQYF,TGTGCCAGCAGCTTATGGCTGGCAGTTGAGGACTACGAGCAGTACTTC
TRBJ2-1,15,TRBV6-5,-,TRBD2,CASSPGLAGGYEQFF,TGTGCCAGCAGTCCGGGACTAGCGGGAGGGTATGAGCAGTTCTTC
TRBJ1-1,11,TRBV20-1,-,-,CSASGGTEAFF,TGCAGTGCTAGTGGCGGGACTGAAGCTTTCTTT
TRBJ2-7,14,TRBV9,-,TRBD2,CASSVRAGGGEQYF,TGTGCCAGCAGCGTACGAGCGGGAGGGGGCGAGCAGTACTTC
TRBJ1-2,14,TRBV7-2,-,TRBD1,CASSYWTGVYGYTF,TGTGCCAGCAGCTACTGGACAGGGGTCTATGGCTACACCTTC
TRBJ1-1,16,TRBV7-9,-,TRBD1,CASSPRQGGINTEAFF,TGTGCCAGCAGCCCTCGACAGGGGGGGATCAACACTGAAGCTTTCTTT
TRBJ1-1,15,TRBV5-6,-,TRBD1,CASSGTGGTYTEAFF,TGTGCCAGCAGCGGGACAGGGGGAACCTACACTGAAGCTTTCTTT
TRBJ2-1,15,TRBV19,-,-,CASSIDPGGYNEQFF,TGTGCCAGTAGTATAGATCCCGGAGGCTACAATGAGCAGTTCTTC
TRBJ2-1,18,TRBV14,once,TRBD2,CASSPTIRRLAGYNEQFF,TGTGCCAGCAGCCCTACTATAAGAAGACTAGCGGGGTACAATGAGCAGTTCTTC
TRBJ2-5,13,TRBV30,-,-,CAWGFTGRETQYF,TGTGCCTGGGGATTCACAGGGAGAGAGACCCAGTACTTC
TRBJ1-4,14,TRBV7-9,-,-,CASSPYATNEKLFF,TGTGCCAGCAGCCCGTATGCAACTAATGAAAAACTGTTTTTT
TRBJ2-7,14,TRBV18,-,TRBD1,CASSPKQGDYEQYF,TGTGCCAGCTCACCCAAACAGGGGGACTACGAGCAGTACTTC
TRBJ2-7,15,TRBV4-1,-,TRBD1,CASSQDDRGHLEQYF,TGCGCCAGCAGCCAAGATGACAGGGGGCATCTCGAGCAGTACTTC
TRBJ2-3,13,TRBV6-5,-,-,CASSEFDTDTQYF,TGTGCCAGCAGTGAGTTTGACACAGATACGCAGTATTTT
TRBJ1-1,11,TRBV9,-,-,CASSVGEKAFF,TGTGCCAGCAGCGTAGGAGAAAAGGCTTTCTTT
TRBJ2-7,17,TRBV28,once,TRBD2,CASNRPGLAGGSYEQYF,TGTGCCAGCAACCGACCGGGACTAGCGGGAGGCTCCTACGAGCAGTACTTC
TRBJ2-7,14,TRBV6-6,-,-,CASSRPSTGSGQYF,TGTGCCAGCAGCCGGCCCTCTACTGGGAGCGGTCAGTACTTC
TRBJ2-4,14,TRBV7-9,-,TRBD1,CASSLTGGLDIQYF,TGTGCCAGCAGCCTGACAGGGGGCCTGGACATTCAGTACTTC
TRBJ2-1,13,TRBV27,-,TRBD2,CASSLPGLAEQFF,TGTGCCAGCAGTTTACCCGGACTAGCGGAGCAGTTCTTC
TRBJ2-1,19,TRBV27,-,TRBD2,CASVSEGGRAFSGGHEQFF,TGTGCCAGCGTCTCGGAGGGCGGGAGGGCCTTTTCCGGAGGGCATGAGCAGTTCTTC
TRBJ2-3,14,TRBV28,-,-,CASSLRGSTDTQYF,TGTGCCAGCAGTTTACGAGGCAGCACAGATACGCAGTATTTT
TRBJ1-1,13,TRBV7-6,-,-,CASSLGLGDEAFF,TGTGCCAGCAGCTTAGGACTAGGGGATGAAGCTTTCTTT
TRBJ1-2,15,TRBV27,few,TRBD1,CASSPKTGQVYGYTF,TGTGCCAGCAGTCCTAAAACGGGACAGGTTTATGGCTACACCTTC
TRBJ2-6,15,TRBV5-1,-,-,CASGDPRAGANVLTF,TGCGCCAGCGGCGATCCGAGGGCGGGGGCCAACGTCCTGACTTTC
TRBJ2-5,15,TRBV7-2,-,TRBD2,CASSLSSAGGETQYF,TGTGCCAGCAGCTTAAGTTCAGCGGGAGGAGAGACCCAGTACTTC
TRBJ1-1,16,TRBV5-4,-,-,CASSLVAGISYTEAFF,TGTGCCAGCAGCTTGGTCGCGGGAATAAGTTACACTGAAGCTTTCTTT
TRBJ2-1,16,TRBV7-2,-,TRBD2,CASSYLTSGYYNEQFF,TGTGCCAGCAGCTACTTAACTAGCGGATATTACAATGAGCAGTTCTTC
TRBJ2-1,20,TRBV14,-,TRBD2,CASSHPGLAGGPRSYNEQFF,TGTGCCAGCAGCCATCCGGGACTAGCGGGAGGGCCCCGCTCCTACAATGAGCAGTTCTTC
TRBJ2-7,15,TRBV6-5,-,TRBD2,CASSYSTSGSYEQYF,TGTGCCAGCAGTTACTCGACTAGCGGGTCGTACGAGCAGTACTTC
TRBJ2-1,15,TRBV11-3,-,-,CASSLGQGFEDEQFF,TGTGCCAGCAGCTTAGGCCAGGGTTTTGAAGATGAGCAGTTCTTC
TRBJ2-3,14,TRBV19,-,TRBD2,CASKASGSTDTQYF,TGTGCCAGTAAGGCTAGCGGGAGCACAGATACGCAGTATTTT
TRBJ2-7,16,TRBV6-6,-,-,CASSYSGAWSSYEQYF,TGTGCCAGCAGTTACTCTGGGGCATGGAGCTCCTACGAGCAGTACTTC